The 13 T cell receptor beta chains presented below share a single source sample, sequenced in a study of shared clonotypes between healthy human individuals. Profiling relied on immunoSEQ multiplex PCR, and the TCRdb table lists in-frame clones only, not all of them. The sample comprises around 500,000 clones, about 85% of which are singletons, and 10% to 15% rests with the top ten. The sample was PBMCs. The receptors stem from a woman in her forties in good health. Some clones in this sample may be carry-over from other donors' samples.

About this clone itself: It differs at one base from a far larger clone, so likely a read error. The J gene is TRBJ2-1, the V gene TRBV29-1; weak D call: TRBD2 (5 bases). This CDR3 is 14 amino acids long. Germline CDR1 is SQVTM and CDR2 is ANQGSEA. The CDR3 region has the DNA TGCGGCGTTGCAAAGGACTTCATTAACAATGAGCAGTTCTTC. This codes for CGVAKDFINNEQFF.

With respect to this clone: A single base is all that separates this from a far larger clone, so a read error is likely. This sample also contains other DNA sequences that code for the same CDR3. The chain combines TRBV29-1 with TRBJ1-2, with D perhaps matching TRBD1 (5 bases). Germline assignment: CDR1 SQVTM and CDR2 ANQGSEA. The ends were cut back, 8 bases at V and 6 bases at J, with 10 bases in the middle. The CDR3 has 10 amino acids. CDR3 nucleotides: TGCAGCTTGTCGGGGGATGGCTACACCTTC. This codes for CSLSGDGYTF.

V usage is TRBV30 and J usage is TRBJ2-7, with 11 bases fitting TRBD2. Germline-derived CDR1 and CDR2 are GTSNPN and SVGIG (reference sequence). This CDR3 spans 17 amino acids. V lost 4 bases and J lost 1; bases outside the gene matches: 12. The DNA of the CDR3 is TGTGCCTGGACCCGAGGCTGGCTAGCGGGAGGTTCCTACGAGCAGTACTTC. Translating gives CAWTRGWLAGGSYEQYF.

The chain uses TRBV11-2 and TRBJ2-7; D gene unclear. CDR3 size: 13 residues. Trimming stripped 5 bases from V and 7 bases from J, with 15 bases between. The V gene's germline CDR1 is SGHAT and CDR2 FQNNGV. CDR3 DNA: TGTGCCAGCAGCCCCCGGGCCCTAGAGGAGCAGTACTTC. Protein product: CASSPRALEEQYF.

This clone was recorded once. In DNA, the CDR3 is TGTGCCACCAGCAGACGGGGACCTACAGGGGCAAGGGAGCAGTACTTC. The encoded protein is CATSRRGPTGAREQYF. The J gene is TRBJ2-7, the V gene TRBV15, with 7 nucleotides matching TRBD1. The junction had 14 bases not matched to a gene; V was cut back by 2 bases and J by 7 bases. This CDR3 comprises 16 residues. The germline CDR1 and CDR2 sequences are LNHNV and YYDKDF (reference sequence).

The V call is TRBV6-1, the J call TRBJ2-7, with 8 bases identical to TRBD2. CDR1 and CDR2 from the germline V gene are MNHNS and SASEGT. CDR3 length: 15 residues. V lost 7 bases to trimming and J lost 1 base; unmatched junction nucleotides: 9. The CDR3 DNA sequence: TGTGCCAGCACTGGAGCGGGAGTTAATTCCTACGAGCAGTACTTC. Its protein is CASTGAGVNSYEQYF.

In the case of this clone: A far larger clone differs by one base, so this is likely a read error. CDR3 in DNA: TGTGCCTGGAACCTGGGCGACTATGGCTACACCTTC. It codes for CAWNLGDYGYTF. The chain recombines TRBV30 with TRBJ1-2; no reliable D call. Deletions cut 4 bases from V and 3 bases from J, with 9 bases between. This CDR3 contains 12 residues. The germline gives CDR1 GTSNPN, CDR2 SVGIG (reference sequence).

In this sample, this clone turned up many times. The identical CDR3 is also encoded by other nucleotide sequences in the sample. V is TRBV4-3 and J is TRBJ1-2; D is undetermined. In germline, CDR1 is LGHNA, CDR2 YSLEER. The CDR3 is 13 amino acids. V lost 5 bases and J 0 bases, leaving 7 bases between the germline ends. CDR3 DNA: TGCGCCAGCAGCAGGACGGCTAACTATGGCTACACCTTC. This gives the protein CASSRTANYGYTF.

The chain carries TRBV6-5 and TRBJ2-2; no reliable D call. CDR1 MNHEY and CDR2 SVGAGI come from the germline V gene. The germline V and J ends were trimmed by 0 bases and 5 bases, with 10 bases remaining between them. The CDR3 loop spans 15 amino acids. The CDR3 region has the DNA TGTGCCAGCAGTTACTCGTTACTCTTGACCGGGGAGCTGTTTTTT. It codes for CASSYSLLLTGELFF.

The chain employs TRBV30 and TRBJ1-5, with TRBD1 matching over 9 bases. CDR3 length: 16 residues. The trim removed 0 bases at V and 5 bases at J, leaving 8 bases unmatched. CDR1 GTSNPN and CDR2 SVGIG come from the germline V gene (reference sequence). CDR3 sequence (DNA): TGTGCCTGGAGTGTACAGGGACAGGGAGTCTATCAGCCCCAGCATTTT. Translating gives CAWSVQGQGVYQPQHF.

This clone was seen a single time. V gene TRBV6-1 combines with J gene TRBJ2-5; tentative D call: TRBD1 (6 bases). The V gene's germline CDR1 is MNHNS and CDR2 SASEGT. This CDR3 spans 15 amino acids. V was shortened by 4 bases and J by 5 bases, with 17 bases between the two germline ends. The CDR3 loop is CASSGALGQGETQYF. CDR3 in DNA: TGTGCCAGCAGTGGGGCCTTGGGTCAGGGGGAGACCCAGTACTTC.

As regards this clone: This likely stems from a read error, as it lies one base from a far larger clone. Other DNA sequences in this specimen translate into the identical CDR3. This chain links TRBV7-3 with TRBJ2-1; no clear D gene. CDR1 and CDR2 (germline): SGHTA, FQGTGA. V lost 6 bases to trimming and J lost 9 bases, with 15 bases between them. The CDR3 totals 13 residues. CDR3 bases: TGTGCCAGCAGTCTCACTTTTGCAGGTGAGCAGTTCTTC. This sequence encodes CASSLTFAGEQFF.

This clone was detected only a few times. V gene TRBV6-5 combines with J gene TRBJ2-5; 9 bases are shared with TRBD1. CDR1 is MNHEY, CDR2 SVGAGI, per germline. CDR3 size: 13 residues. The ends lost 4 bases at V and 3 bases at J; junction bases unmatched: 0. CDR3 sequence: CASSWTGEETQYF. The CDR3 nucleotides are TGTGCCAGCAGTTGGACAGGGGAAGAGACCCAGTACTTC.